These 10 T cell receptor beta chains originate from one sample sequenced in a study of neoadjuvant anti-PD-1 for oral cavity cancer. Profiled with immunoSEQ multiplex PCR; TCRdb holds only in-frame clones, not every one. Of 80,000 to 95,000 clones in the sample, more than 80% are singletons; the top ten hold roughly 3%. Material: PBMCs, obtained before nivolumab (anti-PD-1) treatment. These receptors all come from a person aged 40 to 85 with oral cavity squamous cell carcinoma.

The CDR3 here is CASSSRQGIGYTF. CDR3 sequence (DNA): TGTGCCAGCAGCTCCCGACAGGGGATCGGCTACACCTTC. The chain has TRBV13 and TRBJ1-2, with TRBD1 matching 8 bases. After removal of 4 bases from V and 8 bases from J, the junction contained 6 bases not matched to a gene. Germline CDR1 reads PRHDT; CDR2 reads FYEKMQ (reference sequence). The CDR3 has 13 amino acids. Drawing the rest from reference TRBV13 and TRBJ1-2, the complete variable domain is AAGVIQSPRHLIKEKRETATLKCYPIPRHDTVYWYQQGPGQDPQFLISFYEKMQSDKGSIPDRFSAQQFSDYHSELNMSSLELGDSALYFCASSSRQGIGYTFGSGTRLTVV.

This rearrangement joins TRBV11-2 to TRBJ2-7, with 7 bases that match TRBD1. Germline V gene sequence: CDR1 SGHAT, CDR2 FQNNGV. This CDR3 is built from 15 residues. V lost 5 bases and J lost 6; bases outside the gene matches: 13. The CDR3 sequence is CASSTSGTARVEQYF. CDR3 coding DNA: TGTGCCAGCAGCACTTCCGGGACAGCACGGGTCGAGCAGTACTTC.

CDR3 sequence: CASSSQGTRTF. CDR3 sequence (DNA): TGTGCCAGCAGTTCGCAGGGTACGAGGACCTTC. The J gene is TRBJ1-2, the V gene TRBV28; maybe TRBD1 (5 bases). The CDR3 consists of 11 residues. CDR1 and CDR2 (germline): MDHEN, SYDVKM. The V and J ends lost 4 bases and 14 bases respectively, with 14 bases between them.

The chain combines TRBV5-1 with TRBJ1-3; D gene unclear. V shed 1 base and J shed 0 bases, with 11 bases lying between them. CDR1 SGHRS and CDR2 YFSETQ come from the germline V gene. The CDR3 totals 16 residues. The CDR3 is CASSLLEGSSGNTIYF. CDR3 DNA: TGCGCCAGCAGCTTGTTGGAGGGTAGCTCTGGAAACACCATATATTTT.

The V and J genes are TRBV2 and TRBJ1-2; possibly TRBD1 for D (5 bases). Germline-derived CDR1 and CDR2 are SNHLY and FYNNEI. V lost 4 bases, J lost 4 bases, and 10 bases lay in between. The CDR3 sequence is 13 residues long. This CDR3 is CASSAFDSYGYTF. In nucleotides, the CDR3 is TGTGCCAGCAGTGCTTTTGACAGCTATGGCTACACCTTC.

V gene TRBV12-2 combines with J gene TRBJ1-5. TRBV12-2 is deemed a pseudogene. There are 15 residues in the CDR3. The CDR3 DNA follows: TGTGCAAGTCGCTTAGGGGAAATTAGCAATCAGCCCCAGCATTTT. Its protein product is CASRLGEISNQPQHF.

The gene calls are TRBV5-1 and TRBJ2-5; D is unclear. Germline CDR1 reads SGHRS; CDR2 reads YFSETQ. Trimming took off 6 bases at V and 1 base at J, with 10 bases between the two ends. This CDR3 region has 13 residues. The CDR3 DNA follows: TGCGCCAGCAAGGAGAACCCCCAAGAGACCCAGTACTTC. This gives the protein CASKENPQETQYF.

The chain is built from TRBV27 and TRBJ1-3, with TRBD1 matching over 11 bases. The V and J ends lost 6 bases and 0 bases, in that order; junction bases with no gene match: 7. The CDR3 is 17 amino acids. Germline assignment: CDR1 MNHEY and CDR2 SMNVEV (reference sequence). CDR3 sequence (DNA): TGTGCCAGCAGACCCGGGACAGGGGGACTCTCTGGAAACACCATATATTTT. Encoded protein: CASRPGTGGLSGNTIYF.

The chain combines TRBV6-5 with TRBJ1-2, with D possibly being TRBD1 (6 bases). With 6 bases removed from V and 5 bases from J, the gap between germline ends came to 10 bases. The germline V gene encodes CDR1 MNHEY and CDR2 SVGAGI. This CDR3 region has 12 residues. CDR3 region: CASRPGDYGYTF. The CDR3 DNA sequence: TGTGCCAGCAGACCAGGGGATTATGGCTACACCTTC.

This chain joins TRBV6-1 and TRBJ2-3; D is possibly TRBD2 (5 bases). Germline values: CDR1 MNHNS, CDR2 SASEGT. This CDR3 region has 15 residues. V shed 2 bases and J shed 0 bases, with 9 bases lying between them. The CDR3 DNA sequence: TGTGCCAGCAGTGAAAACGGGGTTAGCACAGATACGCAGTATTTT. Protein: CASSENGVSTDTQYF.